Included here is one TCR beta chain sequence, with context. The clone's antigen remains unknown. Base qualities are not recorded, but no much larger clone differs from it by a single base. These data originate in a study of blood T cell repertoires in COVID-19 (dated by TCRdb to the early 2020s). Background for the entire study: Collaborator samples came from the United States, Italy and Spain and covered acute and convalescent phases of COVID-19. Nearly every sample came with metadata listing a de-identified subject ID, COVID-19 status, age in years and sex. A freely available public database, intended as a resource for researchers studying the immune response to SARS-CoV-2, is where the repertoires were released. The material from the prospective study consisted of cDNA or gDNA derived from T cells, B-cell-depleted T cells, or PBMCs. Samples were obtained from the ongoing ImmuneRACE study (first 160 participants) and from 1,000 to 1,500 subjects provided by 6 global collaborators. Where HLA class I and class II types were available, the types were taken from metadata supplied by the sample provider, not from assay-based typing. Deeply sampled blood TCRbeta repertoires from subjects exposed to, actively infected with, or recovered from COVID-19 were included in the dataset. What the research found in general, with its limitations: The quantity of clinical and demographic metadata differed by source and by participant and was supplied without curation.

Enrolling through a virtual design, the prospective study's participants ranged in age from about 18 to 100 years and lived across some 23 United States geographic areas. To assign participants to cohorts, the prospective study relied on clinical history that participants themselves reported in a screening survey and a study questionnaire. Recovered participants in ImmuneRACE Cohort 3 were defined as having two consecutive negative NP/OP PCR tests, clearance from a healthcare professional, or resolution of symptoms. In the prospective study, whole blood, serum and a nasopharyngeal or oropharyngeal swab were collected from each participant by mobile phlebotomists. Additional blood draws and questionnaires over an approximately two-month period could optionally be provided by prospective study participants. Blood samples from the prospective study were shipped frozen or at room temperature prior to DNA extraction.

The CDR3 goes from the cysteine to the phenylalanine over 14 residues. CDR3 DNA is the only sequence kept; it has 42 bases, read in frame from the first base. Looking up the germline V gene yields CDR1 SGDLS and CDR2 YYNGEE. The junction carries 6 bases between V and J, which are trimmed by 0 bases and 2 bases respectively. TCRbeta CDR3 regions were amplified from genomic DNA by means of the immunoSEQ Assay, a bias-controlled multiplex PCR. On the study's bioinformatics: The number of nucleated cells in each sample was estimated by amplification of reference gene primers within the assay. To quantify the absolute abundance of each unique TCRbeta CDR3 rearrangement, sequence reads were collapsed and filtered. For each sample, productive Simpson clonality was calculated as the square root of Simpson's diversity index over productive rearrangements. The clones in this table, taken by TCRdb from immuneACCESS, are in-frame only. Not every clone is retained; where verified, under half of the shortfall comes from an unresolved V gene, and the cause of the rest is unknown. V, J and clone size reflect that table, while D and trimming were determined from the DNA. For this sample the table gives 250,000 to 400,000 clones, of which around 87% were detected only once. The biggest ten clones account for approximately 5.3% of the sample.

The V gene is TRBV9 and the J gene is TRBJ1-3, with no reliable assignment of the D segment. The TCR comes from a woman in her 30s who had recovered from COVID-19. Sequencing was carried out using PBMCs or T cells enriched from blood (not recorded which). The DNA is as follows: TGTGCCAGCAGCGTAGGCGGAACTGGAAACACCATATATTTT. Its product reads: CASSVGGTGNTIYF. The full variable domain, completed from the reference TRBV9 and TRBJ1-3 proteins outside the CDR3, reads DSGVTQTPKHLITATGQRVTLRCSPRSGDLSVYWYQQSLDQGLQFLIQYYNGEERAKGNILERFSAQQFPDLHSELNLSSLELGDSALYFCASSVGGTGNTIYFGEGSWLTVV.